These 22 T cell receptor beta chains were sequenced from one sample in a study of T cells in Graves' hyperthyroidism and ophthalmopathy. The investigators amplified TCR beta CDR3 regions from RNA transcripts. When the TCR CDR3 underwent first-round RT-PCR, the HTBI primer set was used. One entry per CDR3 protein, called by TCRdb with MiXCR from the multiplex PCR reads. Found here are more than 300,000 distinct CDR3 sequences, approximately 17% of them singletons; the top ten hold around 40%. Material: blood. These receptors all come from a man aged 18 to 29 with Graves' ophthalmopathy.

This clonotype was detected many times. The rearrangement links TRBV11-2 to TRBJ2-1, with D possibly being TRBD2 (7 bases). The germline gives CDR1 SGHAT, CDR2 FQNNGV. The CDR3 contains 15 residues. The V end lost 8 bases, the J end lost 6 bases, and 20 bases lay between the germline ends. CDR3 residues: CASEGGARIINEQFF. The CDR3 nucleotides read TGTGCCAGCGAAGGGGGGGCCCGGATAATCAATGAGCAGTTCTTC.

Regarding this clonotype: Without the conserved terminal phenylalanine or tryptophan, this CDR3 likely stems from a read error. The rearrangement links TRBV6-2 or TRBV6-3 to TRBJ1-2; D is possibly TRBD1 (6 bases). CDR1 and CDR2 from the germline V gene are MNHEY and SVGEGT. The CDR3 is made up of 15 amino acids. Trimming removed 3 bases from V and 6 bases from J, with 17 bases in between. CDR3 coding DNA: TGTGCCAGCAGTTATATGGGGCGACAGGCTGATGGCTACACCCTC. As protein: CASSYMGRQADGYTL.

A few counts support this clonotype. The chain recombines TRBV19 with TRBJ1-1; the match to TRBD1 covers 7 bases. The CDR3 runs to 14 residues. The germline V gene encodes CDR1 LNHDA and CDR2 SQIVND (reference sequence). J lost 3 bases, V lost 6 bases, and 7 bases had no gene match. The CDR3 coding sequence is TGTGCCAGTAGAACGAGACAGGGAGACACTGAAGCTTTCTTT. It encodes CASRTRQGDTEAFF.

The CDR3 sequence: CASSFGLGQGYEQYF. Written as DNA, the CDR3 is TGTGCCAGCAGTTTTGGGTTGGGGCAAGGCTACGAGCAGTACTTC. The chain has TRBV12-3 or TRBV12-4 and TRBJ2-7, with D possibly being TRBD1 (5 bases). With 3 bases removed from V and 3 bases from J, the gap between germline ends came to 15 bases. The CDR3 runs 15 residues.

In DNA, the CDR3 is TGTGCCAGCAGTGCGGGCAGGGACAGGGGGCTTGAAGCTTTCTTT. It encodes CASSAGRDRGLEAFF. The chain employs TRBV2 and TRBJ1-1; 12 bases map to TRBD1. This CDR3 contains 15 residues. Trimming took 4 bases from V and 7 from J; bases not matched to a gene: 7. CDR1 and CDR2 (germline): SNHLY, FYNNEI.

This chain uses TRBV20-1 with TRBJ2-1, with D unclear. This CDR3 region has 13 residues. The V end lost 6 bases, the J end lost 3 bases, and 12 bases lay between the germline ends. CDR1 and CDR2 from the germline V gene are DFQATT and SNEGSKA (reference sequence). The CDR3, as DNA: TGCAGTGCCCCCTTCCGGGTCTACAATGAGCAGTTCTTC. It codes for CSAPFRVYNEQFF.

This clonotype was seen once. One end of the junction varies from germline; a read error may be responsible. The chain has TRBV5-6 and TRBJ2-3; D unclear. CDR1 and CDR2 (germline): SGHDT, YYEEEE. This CDR3 has 16 residues. Here the CDR3 DNA reads TGTGCCGGCAGCTTGGTTGGCCTCCCTTCCTCAGATACGCAGTATTTT. This encodes CAGSLVGLPSSDTQYF.

This clonotype was observed many times. The chain carries TRBV12-3 or TRBV12-4 and TRBJ2-3, with D possibly being TRBD1 (5 bases). CDR3 size: 15 residues. V was cut by 5 bases and J by 1 base, with 13 bases left in between. The CDR3 nucleotides are TGTGCCAGCAGTGAAGGAATGACAGGCACAGATACGCAGTATTTT. Translation: CASSEGMTGTDTQYF.

This clonotype was seen more than once but under ten times. V and J are TRBV20-1 and TRBJ2-2; 8 bases are a match to TRBD2. Germline CDR1 is DFQATT and CDR2 is SNEGSKA (reference sequence). Unmatched junction bases numbered 6, after V lost 6 bases and J lost 3 bases. This CDR3 region has 14 residues. The DNA of the CDR3 is TGCAGTGCCTTGGCGGGGGGCTACACCGGGGAGCTGTTTTTT. It yields the protein CSALAGGYTGELFF.

The sample holds many counts of this clonotype. The chain is built from TRBV2 and TRBJ1-3, with D tentatively TRBD1 (6 bases). Trimming left V 5 bases short and J 4 bases short, with 15 bases between. The V gene's germline CDR1 is SNHLY and CDR2 FYNNEI. The CDR3 has 15 amino acids. CDR3 protein: CASSKDSLFGNTIYF. CDR3 in DNA: TGTGCCAGCAGTAAGGACAGTTTGTTCGGAAACACCATATATTTT. The variable domain in full, with the rest retrieved from reference TRBV2 and TRBJ1-3, is EPEVTQTPSHQVTQMGQEVILRCVPISNHLYFYWYRQILGQKVEFLVSFYNNEISEKSEIFDDQFSVERPDGSNFTLKIRSTKLEDSAMYFCASSKDSLFGNTIYFGEGSWLTVV.

The DNA for the CDR3 is TGTGCCAGCAGCTTGTTTGGGGGGGATCCCTACGAGCAGTACTTC. It codes for CASSLFGGDPYEQYF. The rearrangement links TRBV5-6 to TRBJ2-7; 7 positions agree with TRBD2. Trimming removed 1 base from V and 2 bases from J; junction bases left unmatched: 6. This CDR3 is 15 amino acids long. Germline V gene lookup returns CDR1 SGHDT and CDR2 YYEEEE.

This clonotype has a count of ten or more. V and J are TRBV12-3 or TRBV12-4 and TRBJ1-1; the D gene is possibly TRBD1 (5 bases). V dropped 6 bases and J dropped 3 bases, with 14 bases sitting between them. The CDR3 is 14 amino acids. CDR3 sequence (DNA): TGTGCCAGCAGCACCCACCTGGGGGACACTGAAGCTTTCTTT. Translation gives CASSTHLGDTEAFF.

The chain couples TRBV28 to TRBJ2-5, with D unclear. The germline V gene encodes CDR1 MDHEN and CDR2 SYDVKM. The CDR3 has 13 amino acids. V was pared by 6 bases and J by 5 bases, with 13 bases between. The DNA of the CDR3 is TGTGCCAGCAGCCCGGACCTGGGGGAGACCCAGTACTTC. Translated, it gives CASSPDLGETQYF.

The chain couples TRBV5-1 to TRBJ2-6; D remains ambiguous. The CDR3 loop spans 18 amino acids. Germline CDR1 and CDR2: SGHRS and YFSETQ. The V end lost 3 bases, the J end lost 0 bases, and 16 bases lay between the germline ends. CDR3 loop: CASSSLKFGRSGANVLTF. CDR3 sequence (DNA): TGCGCCAGCAGCTCGTTAAAGTTTGGGCGCTCTGGGGCCAACGTCCTGACTTTC. Supplemented by reference TRBV5-1 and TRBJ2-6, the full variable domain reads KAGVTQTPRYLIKTRGQQVTLSCSPISGHRSVSWYQQTPGQGLQFLFEYFSETQRNKGNFPGRFSGRQFSNSRSEMNVSTLELGDSALYLCASSSLKFGRSGANVLTFGAGSRLTVL.

The table lists this clonotype with many counts. The chain combines TRBV7-6 with TRBJ2-7, with D possibly matching TRBD1 (5 bases). V lost 5 bases, J lost 7 bases, and 18 bases lay in between. The CDR3 extends over 14 amino acids. In germline, CDR1 is SGHVS, CDR2 FNYEAQ. The CDR3, as DNA: TGTGCCAGCAGCGCAATGGGTGGGGCGGAGGAGCAGTACTTC. Its protein is CASSAMGGAEEQYF.

This chain links TRBV5-1 with TRBJ2-7, with 7 positions matching TRBD2. The CDR3 contains 16 residues. The germline CDR1 and CDR2 sequences are SGHRS and YFSETQ. The J segment lost 1 base and the V segment lost 0 bases, leaving 7 bases of the junction unmatched. CDR3 region: CASSLDAPGGSYEQYF. The CDR3 DNA follows: TGCGCCAGCAGCTTGGATGCCCCCGGGGGGTCCTACGAGCAGTACTTC.

Concerning this clonotype: Sequence at one end of the junction differs from germline and may be a read error. This sequence joins TRBV13 and TRBJ2-2; 11 nucleotides line up with TRBD2. The CDR3 has 18 residues. Germline CDR1 is PRHDT and CDR2 is FYEKMQ (reference sequence). The CDR3 region is CASSLAAKLAGVGGELFF. CDR3 in DNA: TGCGCCAGCAGCTTGGCCGCGAAACTAGCGGGAGTAGGCGGGGAGCTGTTTTTT. Filled out from reference TRBV13 and TRBJ2-2, the complete variable domain reads AAGVIQSPRHLIKEKRETATLKCYPIPRHDTVYWYQQGPGQDPQFLISFYEKMQSDKGSIPDRFSAQQFSDYHSELNMSSLELGDSALYFCASSLAAKLAGVGGELFFGEGSRLTVL.

The chain carries TRBV20-1 and TRBJ1-1; 11 nucleotides match TRBD1. The CDR3 has 14 residues. Germline-derived CDR1 and CDR2 are DFQATT and SNEGSKA (reference sequence). Trimming cost V 1 base and J 7 bases; bases outside gene matches: 5. CDR3 nucleotides: TGCAGTGCTAGAGCCCAGGACAGGGGGCTTGAAGCTTTCTTT. It yields the protein CSARAQDRGLEAFF.

This clonotype was seen more than once but under ten times. Possible read error: a much larger clone is one base away. J is TRBJ2-3 and V is TRBV6-1; TRBD2 agrees at 7 bases. Looked up from germline, CDR1 is MNHNS and CDR2 is SASEGT. The length of the CDR3 is 14 residues. The trim removed 6 bases at V and 2 bases at J, leaving 5 bases unmatched. The CDR3 protein is CASSHLADTDTQYF. CDR3 nucleotides: TGTGCCAGCAGCCATCTAGCGGACACAGATACGCAGTATTTT.

The table lists this clonotype with a few counts. This chain connects TRBV29-1 to TRBJ2-1, with TRBD1 identical over 9 bases. J lost 6 bases, V lost 6 bases, and 9 bases had no gene match. Looked up from germline, CDR1 is SQVTM and CDR2 is ANQGSEA. The CDR3 extends over 14 amino acids. This chain's CDR3 is CSVATGGVFNEQFF. The CDR3, as DNA: TGCAGCGTAGCGACAGGGGGGGTATTCAATGAGCAGTTCTTC.

The CDR3, as DNA: TGTGCCAGCAGCTCCCTCGGCACTGAGCAGTTCTTC. It yields the protein CASSSLGTEQFF. The chain uses TRBV6-2 or TRBV6-3 and TRBJ2-1; D not resolved. Germline V gene lookup returns CDR1 MNHEY and CDR2 SVGEGT. The CDR3 is made up of 12 amino acids. The ends were cut back, 6 bases at V and 9 bases at J, with 12 bases in the middle.

At least ten counts were recorded for this clonotype. The chain has TRBV18 and TRBJ2-7; D is undetermined. Trimming stripped 3 bases from V and 5 bases from J, with 8 bases between. CDR1 KGHSH and CDR2 LQKENI come from the germline V gene. CDR3 length: 12 residues. DNA for the CDR3: TGTGCCAGCTCACCCTACATGGACGAGCAGTACTTC. It is translated as CASSPYMDEQYF.